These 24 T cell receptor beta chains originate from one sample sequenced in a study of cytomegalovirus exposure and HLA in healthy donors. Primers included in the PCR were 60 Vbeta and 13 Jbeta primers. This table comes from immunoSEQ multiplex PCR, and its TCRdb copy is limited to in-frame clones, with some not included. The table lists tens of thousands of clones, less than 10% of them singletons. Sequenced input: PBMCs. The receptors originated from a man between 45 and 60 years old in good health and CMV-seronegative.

CDR3 coding DNA: TGTGCCAGCAGTTACCGGCAGGGCGAATCACCCCTCCACTTT. Protein product: CASSYRQGESPLHF. The rearrangement links TRBV6-6 to TRBJ1-6, with D maybe TRBD1 (5 bases). Germline lookup yields CDR1 MNHNY and CDR2 SVGAGI (reference sequence). V was pared by 2 bases and J by 10 bases, with 12 bases between. CDR3 length equals 14 residues.

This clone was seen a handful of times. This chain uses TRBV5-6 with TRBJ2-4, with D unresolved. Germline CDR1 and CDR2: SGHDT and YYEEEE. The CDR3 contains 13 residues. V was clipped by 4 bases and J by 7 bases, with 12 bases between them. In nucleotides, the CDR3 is TGTGCCAGCAGCCTGTTGGCCCGCAACATTCAGTACTTC. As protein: CASSLLARNIQYF.

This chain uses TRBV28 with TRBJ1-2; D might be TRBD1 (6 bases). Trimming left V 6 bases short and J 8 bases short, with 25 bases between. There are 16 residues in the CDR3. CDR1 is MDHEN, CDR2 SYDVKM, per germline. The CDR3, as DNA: TGTGCCAGCAGAGGGGTTCTGATAATTGGACAGCGGGGCTACACCTTC. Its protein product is CASRGVLIIGQRGYTF.

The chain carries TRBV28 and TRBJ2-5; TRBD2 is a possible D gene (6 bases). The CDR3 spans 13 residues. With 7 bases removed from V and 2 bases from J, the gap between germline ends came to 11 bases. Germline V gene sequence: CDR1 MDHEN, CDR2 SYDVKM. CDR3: CASKGLPQETQYF. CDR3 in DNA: TGTGCCAGCAAGGGACTTCCTCAAGAGACCCAGTACTTC.

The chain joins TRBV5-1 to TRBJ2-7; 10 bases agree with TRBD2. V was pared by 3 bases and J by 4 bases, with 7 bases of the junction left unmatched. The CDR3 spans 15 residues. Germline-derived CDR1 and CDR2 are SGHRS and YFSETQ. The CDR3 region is CASSSVAGGSYEQYF. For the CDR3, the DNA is TGCGCCAGCAGCTCCGTAGCGGGAGGCTCATACGAGCAGTACTTC.

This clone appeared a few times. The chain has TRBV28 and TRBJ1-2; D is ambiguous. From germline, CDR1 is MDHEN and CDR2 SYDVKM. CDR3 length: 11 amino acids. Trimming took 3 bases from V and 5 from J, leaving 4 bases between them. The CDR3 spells CASSFPYGYTF. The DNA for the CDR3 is TGTGCCAGCAGTTTCCCATATGGCTACACCTTC.

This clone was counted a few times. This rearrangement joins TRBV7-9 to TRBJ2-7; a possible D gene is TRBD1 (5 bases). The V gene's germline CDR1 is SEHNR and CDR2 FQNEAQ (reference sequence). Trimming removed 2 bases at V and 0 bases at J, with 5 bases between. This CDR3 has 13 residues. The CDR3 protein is CASSLRGSYEQYF. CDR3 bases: TGTGCCAGCAGCTTAAGGGGCTCCTACGAGCAGTACTTC. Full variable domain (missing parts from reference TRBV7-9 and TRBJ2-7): DTGVSQNPRHKITKRGQNVTFRCDPISEHNRLYWYRQTLGQGPEFLTYFQNEAQLEKSRLLSDRFSAERPKGSFSTLEIQRTEQGDSAMYLCASSLRGSYEQYFGPGTRLTVT.

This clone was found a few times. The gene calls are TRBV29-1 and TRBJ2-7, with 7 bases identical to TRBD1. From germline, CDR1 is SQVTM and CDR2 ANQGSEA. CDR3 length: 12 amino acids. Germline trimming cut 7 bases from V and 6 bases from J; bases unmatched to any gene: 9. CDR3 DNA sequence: TGCAGCGCGCACTTACAGGGGACCGAGCAGTACTTC. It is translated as CSAHLQGTEQYF.

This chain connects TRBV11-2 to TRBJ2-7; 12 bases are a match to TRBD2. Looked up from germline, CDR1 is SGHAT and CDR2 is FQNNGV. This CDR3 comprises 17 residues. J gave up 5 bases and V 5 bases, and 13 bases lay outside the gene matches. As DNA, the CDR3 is TGTGCCAGCAGCCCACGCCCACTAGCGGGAGGTTTCCACGAGCAGTACTTC. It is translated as CASSPRPLAGGFHEQYF.

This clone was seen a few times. This chain's CDR3 is CAWSRGGQRRDTEAFF. The CDR3 DNA is TGTGCCTGGAGTCGGGGGGGCCAAAGGAGGGACACTGAAGCTTTCTTT. The chain couples TRBV30 to TRBJ1-1, with D tentatively TRBD1 (6 bases). CDR1 and CDR2 (germline): GTSNPN, SVGIG (reference sequence). Trimming shortened V by 2 bases and J by 3 bases, and 19 bases separated the two germline ends. The CDR3 totals 16 residues.

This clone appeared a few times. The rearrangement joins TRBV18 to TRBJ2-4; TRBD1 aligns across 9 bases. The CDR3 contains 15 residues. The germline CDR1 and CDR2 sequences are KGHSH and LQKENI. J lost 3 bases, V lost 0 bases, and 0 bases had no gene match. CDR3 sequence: CASSPPGQGKNIQYF. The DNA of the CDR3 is TGTGCCAGCTCACCACCGGGACAGGGCAAAAACATTCAGTACTTC.

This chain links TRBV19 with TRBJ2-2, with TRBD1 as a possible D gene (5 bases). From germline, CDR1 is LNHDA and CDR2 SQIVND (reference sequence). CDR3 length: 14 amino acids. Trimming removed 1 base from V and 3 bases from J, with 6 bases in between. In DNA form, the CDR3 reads TGTGCCAGTAGTATAGCAGGGTACACCGGGGAGCTGTTTTTT. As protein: CASSIAGYTGELFF.

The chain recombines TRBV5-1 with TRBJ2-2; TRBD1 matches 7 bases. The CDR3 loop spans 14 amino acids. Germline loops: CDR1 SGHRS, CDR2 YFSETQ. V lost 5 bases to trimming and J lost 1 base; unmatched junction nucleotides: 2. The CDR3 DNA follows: TGCGCCAGCAGTCGGACAGGGAACACCGGGGAGCTGTTTTTT. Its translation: CASSRTGNTGELFF. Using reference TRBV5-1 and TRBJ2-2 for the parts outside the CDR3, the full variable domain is KAGVTQTPRYLIKTRGQQVTLSCSPISGHRSVSWYQQTPGQGLQFLFEYFSETQRNKGNFPGRFSGRQFSNSRSEMNVSTLELGDSALYLCASSRTGNTGELFFGEGSRLTVL.

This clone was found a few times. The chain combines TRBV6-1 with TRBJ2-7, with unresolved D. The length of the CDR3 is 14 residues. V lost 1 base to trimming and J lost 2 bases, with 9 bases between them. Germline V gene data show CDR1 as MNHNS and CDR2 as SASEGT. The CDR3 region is CASSEGHGAYEQYF. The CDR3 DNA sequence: TGTGCCAGCAGTGAAGGTCACGGAGCCTACGAGCAGTACTTC.

In DNA form, the CDR3 reads TGTGCCAGCAGCGCTAACAGGGGGAGCACAGATACGCAGTATTTT. Protein product: CASSANRGSTDTQYF. The rearrangement joins TRBV6-5 to TRBJ2-3, with 8 bases fitting TRBD1. This CDR3 contains 15 residues. Losses at the gene ends were 6 bases for V and 0 bases for J; bases not matched to a gene: 5. CDR1 is MNHEY, CDR2 SVGAGI, per germline.

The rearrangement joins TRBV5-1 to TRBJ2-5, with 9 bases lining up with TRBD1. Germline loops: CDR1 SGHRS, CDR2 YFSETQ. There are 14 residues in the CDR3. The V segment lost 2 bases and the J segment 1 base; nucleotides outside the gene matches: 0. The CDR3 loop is CASSLQGAQETQYF. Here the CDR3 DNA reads TGCGCCAGCAGCTTACAGGGGGCCCAAGAGACCCAGTACTTC.

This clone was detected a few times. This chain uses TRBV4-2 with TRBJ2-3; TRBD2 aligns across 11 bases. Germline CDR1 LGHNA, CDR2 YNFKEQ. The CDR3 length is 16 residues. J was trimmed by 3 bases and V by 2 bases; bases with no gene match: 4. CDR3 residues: CASSQKRLAGTDTQYF. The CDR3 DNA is TGTGCCAGCAGCCAAAAACGACTAGCGGGGACAGATACGCAGTATTTT.

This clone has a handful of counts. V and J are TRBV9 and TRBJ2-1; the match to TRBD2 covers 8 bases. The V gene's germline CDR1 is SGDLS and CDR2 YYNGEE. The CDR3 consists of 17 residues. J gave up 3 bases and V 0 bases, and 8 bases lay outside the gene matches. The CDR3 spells CASSVVRSGSCYNEQFF. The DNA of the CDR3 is TGTGCCAGCAGCGTAGTAAGGAGCGGGAGTTGCTACAATGAGCAGTTCTTC.

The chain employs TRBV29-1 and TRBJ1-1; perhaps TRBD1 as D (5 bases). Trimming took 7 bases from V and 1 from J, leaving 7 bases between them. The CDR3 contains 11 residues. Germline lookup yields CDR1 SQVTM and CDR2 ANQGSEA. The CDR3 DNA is TGCAGCGGGGGGGGGAACACTGAAGCTTTCTTT. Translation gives CSGGGNTEAFF.

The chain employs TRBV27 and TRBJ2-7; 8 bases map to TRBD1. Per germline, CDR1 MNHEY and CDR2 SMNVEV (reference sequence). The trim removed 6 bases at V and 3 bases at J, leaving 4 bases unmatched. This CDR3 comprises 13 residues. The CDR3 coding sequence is TGTGCCAGCAGAGGGACAGGCAACTACGAGCAGTACTTC. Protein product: CASRGTGNYEQYF.

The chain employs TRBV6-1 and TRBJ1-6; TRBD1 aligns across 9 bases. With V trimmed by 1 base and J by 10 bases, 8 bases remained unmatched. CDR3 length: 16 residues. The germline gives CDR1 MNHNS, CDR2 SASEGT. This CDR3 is CASSEDVTGGWSPLHF. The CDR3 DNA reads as TGTGCCAGCAGTGAAGACGTGACAGGGGGGTGGTCACCCCTCCACTTT.

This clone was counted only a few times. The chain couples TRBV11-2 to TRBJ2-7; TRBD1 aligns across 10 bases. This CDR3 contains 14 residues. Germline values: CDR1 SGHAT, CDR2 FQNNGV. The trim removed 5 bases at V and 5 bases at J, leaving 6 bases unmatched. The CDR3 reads CASSTRQGADEQYF. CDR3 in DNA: TGTGCCAGCAGCACACGACAGGGGGCAGACGAGCAGTACTTC.

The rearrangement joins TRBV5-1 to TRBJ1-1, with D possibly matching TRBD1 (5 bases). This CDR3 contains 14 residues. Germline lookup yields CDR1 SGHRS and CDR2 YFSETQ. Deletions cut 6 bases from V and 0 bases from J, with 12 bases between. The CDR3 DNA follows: TGCGCCAGCACCGGAGGGGATTTGAACACTGAAGCTTTCTTT. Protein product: CASTGGDLNTEAFF.

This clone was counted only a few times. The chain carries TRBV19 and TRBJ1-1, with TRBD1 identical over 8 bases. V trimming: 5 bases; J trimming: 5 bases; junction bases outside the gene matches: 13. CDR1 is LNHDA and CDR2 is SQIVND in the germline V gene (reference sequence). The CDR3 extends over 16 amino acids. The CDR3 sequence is CASSSSQGAWRTEAFF. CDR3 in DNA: TGTGCCAGTAGTTCCTCCCAGGGGGCCTGGAGGACTGAAGCTTTCTTT.